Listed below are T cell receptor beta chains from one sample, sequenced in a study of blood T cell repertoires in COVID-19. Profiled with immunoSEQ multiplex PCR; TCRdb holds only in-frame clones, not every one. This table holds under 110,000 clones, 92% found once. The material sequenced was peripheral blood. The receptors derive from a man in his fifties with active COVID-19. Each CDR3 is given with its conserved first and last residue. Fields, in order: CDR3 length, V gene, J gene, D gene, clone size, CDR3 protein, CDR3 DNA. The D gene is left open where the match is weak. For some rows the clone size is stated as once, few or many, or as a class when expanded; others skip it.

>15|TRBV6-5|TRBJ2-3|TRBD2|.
CASRSLAGGADTQYF
TGTGCCAGCAGATCCCTAGCGGGAGGAGCAGATACGCAGTATTTT
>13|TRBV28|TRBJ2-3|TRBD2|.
CASSGGSSDTQYF
TGTGCCAGCAGTGGCGGGAGCTCAGATACGCAGTATTTT
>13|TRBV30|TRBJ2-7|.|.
CAWVNHGGYEQYF
TGTGCCTGGGTTAACCACGGAGGATACGAGCAGTACTTC
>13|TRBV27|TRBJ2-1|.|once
CASSFIDPGEQFF
TGTGCCAGCAGTTTCATTGACCCAGGTGAGCAGTTCTTC
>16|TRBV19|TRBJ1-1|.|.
CASSMEAWRVNTEAFF
TGTGCCAGTAGTATGGAGGCCTGGAGGGTGAACACTGAAGCTTTCTTT
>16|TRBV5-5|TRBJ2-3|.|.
CASSLRQGGRTDTQYF
TGTGCCAGCAGCTTACGGCAGGGTGGTCGCACAGATACGCAGTATTTT
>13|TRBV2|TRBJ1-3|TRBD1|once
CASGDRAGNTIYF
TGTGCCAGCGGGGACAGGGCTGGAAACACCATATATTTT
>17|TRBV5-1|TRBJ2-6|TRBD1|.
CASSLSPGGSGANVLTF
TGCGCCAGCAGCTTAAGCCCAGGGGGCTCTGGGGCCAACGTCCTGACTTTC
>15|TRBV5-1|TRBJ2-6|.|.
CASSPDSSGANVLTF
TGCGCCAGCAGCCCGGACAGCTCTGGGGCCAACGTCCTGACTTTC
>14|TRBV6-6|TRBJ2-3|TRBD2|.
CASSPSGNTDTQYF
TGTGCCAGCAGCCCCAGCGGGAACACAGATACGCAGTATTTT
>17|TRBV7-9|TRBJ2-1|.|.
CASSPRPESGTYNEQFF
TGTGCCAGCAGCCCCCGTCCAGAAAGCGGCACCTACAATGAGCAGTTCTTC
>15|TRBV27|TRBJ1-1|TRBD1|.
CASRPGGTLNTEAFF
TGTGCCAGCAGGCCAGGGGGTACGTTGAACACTGAAGCTTTCTTT
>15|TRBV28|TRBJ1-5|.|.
CASSLRGSGNQPQHF
TGTGCCAGCAGTTTGCGGGGGTCTGGCAATCAGCCCCAGCATTTT
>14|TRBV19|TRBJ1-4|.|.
CASRPQAGREKLFF
TGTGCCAGTAGGCCTCAAGCGGGACGTGAAAAACTGTTTTTT
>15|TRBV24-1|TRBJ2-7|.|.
CATSDSDSAIYEQYF
TGTGCCACCAGTGATTCGGACAGTGCTATCTACGAGCAGTACTTC
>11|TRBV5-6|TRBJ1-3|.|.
CASSLGDTIYF
TGTGCCAGCAGCCTTGGAGACACCATATATTTT
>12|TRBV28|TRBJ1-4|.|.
CASSSRGRKLFF
TGTGCCAGCAGTTCTAGGGGCAGAAAACTGTTTTTT
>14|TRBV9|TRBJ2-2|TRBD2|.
CASSTASGTGELFF
TGTGCCAGCAGCACCGCTAGCGGCACCGGGGAGCTGTTTTTT
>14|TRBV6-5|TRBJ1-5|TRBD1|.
CASSRQGADQPQHF
TGTGCCAGCAGTCGACAGGGGGCGGATCAGCCCCAGCATTTT
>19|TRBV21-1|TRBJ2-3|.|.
CASSLPGVLAEDSTDTQYF
TGTGCCAGCAGCCTACCCGGTGTCCTAGCGGAAGATAGCACAGATACGCAGTATTTT
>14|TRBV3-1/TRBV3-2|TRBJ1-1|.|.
CASSQREGDTEAFF
TGTGCCAGCAGCCAGAGGGAGGGGGACACTGAAGCTTTCTTT
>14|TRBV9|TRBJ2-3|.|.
CASSVGQGPDTQYF
TGTGCCAGCAGCGTAGGGCAGGGTCCAGATACGCAGTATTTT
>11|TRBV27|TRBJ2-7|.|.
CASWGGYEQYF
TGTGCCAGTTGGGGCGGCTACGAGCAGTACTTC
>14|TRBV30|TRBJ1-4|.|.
CAWSWGRNNEKLFF
TGTGCCTGGAGCTGGGGGAGGAACAATGAAAAACTGTTTTTT
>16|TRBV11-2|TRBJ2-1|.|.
CASSVISSYVNNEQFF
TGTGCCAGCAGCGTCATCTCTTCCTACGTTAACAATGAGCAGTTCTTC
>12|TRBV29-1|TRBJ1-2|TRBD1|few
CSATGGNYGYTF
TGCAGCGCGACAGGGGGTAACTATGGCTACACCTTC
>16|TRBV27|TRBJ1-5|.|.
CASSLRHPYSNQPQHF
TGTGCCAGCAGTTTAAGACACCCCTATAGCAATCAGCCCCAGCATTTT
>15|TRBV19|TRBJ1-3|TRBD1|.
CASRRDRETLNTIYF
TGTGCCAGCCGACGAGACAGGGAGACGCTAAACACCATATATTTT
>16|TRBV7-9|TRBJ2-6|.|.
CASSPAGASGANVLTF
TGTGCCAGCAGCCCGGCGGGGGCCAGCGGGGCCAACGTCCTGACTTTC
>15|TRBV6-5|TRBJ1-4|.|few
CASSFGGRSNEKLFF
TGTGCCAGCAGTTTTGGGGGGAGGTCTAATGAAAAACTGTTTTTT
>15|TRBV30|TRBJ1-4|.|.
CAWSVKNRANEKLFF
TGTGCCTGGAGTGTAAAGAACAGGGCTAATGAAAAACTGTTTTTT
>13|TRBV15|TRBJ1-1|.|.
CATSKNRNTEAFF
TGTGCCACCAGCAAAAACAGGAACACTGAAGCTTTCTTT
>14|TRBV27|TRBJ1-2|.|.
CASSLSGDLGGYTF
TGTGCCAGCAGTTTATCAGGGGACTTAGGTGGCTACACCTTC
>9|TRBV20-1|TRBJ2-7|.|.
CSANNEQYF
TGCAGTGCTAATAACGAGCAGTACTTC
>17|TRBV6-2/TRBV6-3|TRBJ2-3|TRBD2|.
CASSRTPGLADTDTQYF
TGTGCCAGCAGTAGAACCCCGGGACTAGCGGATACAGATACGCAGTATTTT
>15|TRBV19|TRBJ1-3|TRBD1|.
CASSGQGPSGNTIYF
TGTGCCAGTAGTGGACAGGGACCCTCTGGAAACACCATATATTTT